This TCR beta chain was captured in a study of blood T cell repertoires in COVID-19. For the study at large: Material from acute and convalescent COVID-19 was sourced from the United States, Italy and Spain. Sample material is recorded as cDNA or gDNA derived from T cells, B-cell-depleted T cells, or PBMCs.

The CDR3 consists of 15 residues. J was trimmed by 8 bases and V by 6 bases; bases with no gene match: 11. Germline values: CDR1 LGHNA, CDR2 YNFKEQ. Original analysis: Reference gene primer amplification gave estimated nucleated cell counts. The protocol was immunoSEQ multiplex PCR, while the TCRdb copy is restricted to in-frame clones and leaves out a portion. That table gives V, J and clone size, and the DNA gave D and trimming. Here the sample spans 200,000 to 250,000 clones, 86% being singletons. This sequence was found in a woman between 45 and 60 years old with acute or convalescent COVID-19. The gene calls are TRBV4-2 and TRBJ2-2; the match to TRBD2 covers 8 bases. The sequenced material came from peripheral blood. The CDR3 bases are TGTGCCAGCAGACTAACCGGGACTAGAGATGGGGAGCTGTTTTTT. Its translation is CASRLTGTRDGELFF.